Each of the 27 T cell receptor beta chains below was sequenced from the same sample in a study of blood T cell repertoires in COVID-19. Assay used: immunoSEQ multiplex PCR; TCRdb lists only in-frame clones, some missing. The sample includes some 300,000 clones, about nine tenths of them seen just once. The sequenced material came from peripheral blood. Source of these receptors: a man younger than 35 with active or convalescent COVID-19.

This chain joins TRBV29-1 and TRBJ2-3; D is unclear. Germline V lookup: CDR1 SQVTM, CDR2 ANQGSEA. V was trimmed by 4 bases and J by 2 bases, leaving 13 bases between them. The CDR3 contains 14 residues. Written as DNA, the CDR3 is TGCAGCGTTGGGTGGTCAGCGCTCACAGATACGCAGTATTTT. This translates into CSVGWSALTDTQYF.

This sequence joins TRBV27 and TRBJ1-1, with TRBD1 identical over 9 bases. The length of the CDR3 is 19 residues. CDR1 is MNHEY and CDR2 is SMNVEV in the germline V gene (reference sequence). Trimming took 6 bases from V and 1 from J; bases not matched to a gene: 18. CDR3 loop: CASSPLPGQGAGENTEAFF. The DNA for the CDR3 is TGTGCCAGCAGCCCCCTTCCGGGACAGGGAGCGGGGGAGAACACTGAAGCTTTCTTT.

This CDR3 reads CATKGLAGGRAEQFF. CDR3 DNA: TGTGCCACCAAGGGACTAGCGGGAGGCAGGGCTGAGCAGTTCTTC. V and J are TRBV27 and TRBJ2-1; 15 bases agree with TRBD2. Germline V gene lookup returns CDR1 MNHEY and CDR2 SMNVEV (reference sequence). The CDR3 is 15 residues long. The V gene end was trimmed by 10 bases and the J gene end by 9 bases; junction bases not matched to a gene: 10.

The chain uses TRBV6-2 or TRBV6-3 and TRBJ2-1; 11 nucleotides agree with TRBD2. Unmatched junction bases numbered 12, after V lost 5 bases and J lost 0 bases. This CDR3 spans 19 amino acids. Germline loops: CDR1 MNHEY, CDR2 SVGEGT. The CDR3 bases are TGTGCCAGCAGTGTAAGTGGAGGACTAGCGGGCAGCTCCTACAATGAGCAGTTCTTC. This translates into CASSVSGGLAGSSYNEQFF.

This clone was detected a few times. The rearrangement joins TRBV4-1 to TRBJ1-1; 8 bases fit TRBD1. The junction had 9 bases not matched to a gene; V was cut back by 1 base and J by 5 bases. The CDR3 has 16 residues. Germline CDR1 MGHRA, CDR2 YSYEKL. The CDR3 DNA follows: TGCGCCAGCAGCCAAGTCCCCCAGGGGGCTGGGACTGAAGCTTTCTTT. Translating gives CASSQVPQGAGTEAFF.

This chain links TRBV3-1 (or the pseudogene TRBV3-2) with TRBJ2-7; TRBD2 matches at 13 bases. There are 15 residues in the CDR3. CDR1 is LGHDT, CDR2 YNNKEL, per germline (reference sequence). V shed 5 bases and J 5 bases; nucleotides not matched to a gene: 6. The CDR3 nucleotides read TGTGCCAGCAGCGCAAGACTAGCGGGGGGAAACGAGCAGTACTTC. It specifies CASSARLAGGNEQYF.

The chain employs TRBV10-2 and TRBJ2-1; a possible D gene is TRBD2 (6 bases). The CDR3 sequence is 11 residues long. Germline loops: CDR1 WSHSY, CDR2 SAAADI. Trimming shortened V by 6 bases and J by 10 bases, and 10 bases separated the two germline ends. The CDR3 loop reads CASSGGGEQFF. CDR3 bases: TGCGCCAGCAGCGGGGGTGGCGAGCAGTTCTTC.

V is TRBV5-6 and J is TRBJ1-2, with D unclear. Trimming took 4 bases from V and 4 from J, leaving 11 bases between them. The CDR3 consists of 13 residues. Germline CDR1 and CDR2: SGHDT and YYEEEE. Written as DNA, the CDR3 is TGTGCCAGCAGCATGCCAGGACTCTATGGCTACACCTTC. Translating it yields CASSMPGLYGYTF.

This clone turned up a few times. The chain is built from TRBV12-3 or TRBV12-4 and TRBJ1-6; D not resolved. The CDR3 extends over 13 amino acids. V was cut by 6 bases and J by 0 bases, with 3 bases left in between. The CDR3 DNA reads as TGTGCCAGCAGGAGCTCCTATAATTCACCCCTCCACTTT. It codes for CASRSSYNSPLHF.

V usage is TRBV9 and J usage is TRBJ2-1; 9 bases agree with TRBD1. Trimming cost V 2 bases and J 8 bases; bases outside gene matches: 5. The germline V gene encodes CDR1 SGDLS and CDR2 YYNGEE. The CDR3 loop spans 14 amino acids. CDR3 sequence: CASSVTGGMHEQFF. The CDR3 DNA is TGTGCCAGCAGCGTGACAGGGGGGATGCATGAGCAGTTCTTC. Full variable domain (missing parts from reference TRBV9 and TRBJ2-1): DSGVTQTPKHLITATGQRVTLRCSPRSGDLSVYWYQQSLDQGLQFLIQYYNGEERAKGNILERFSAQQFPDLHSELNLSSLELGDSALYFCASSVTGGMHEQFFGPGTRLTVL.

V is TRBV6-1 and J is TRBJ1-2; 9 bases map to TRBD1. J lost 2 bases, V lost 2 bases, and 3 bases had no gene match. The CDR3 has 15 amino acids. From germline, CDR1 is MNHNS and CDR2 SASEGT. This CDR3 reads CASSEFGTGNYGYTF. The CDR3 DNA reads TGTGCCAGCAGTGAATTCGGGACAGGGAACTATGGCTACACCTTC.

This rearrangement joins TRBV27 to TRBJ2-2; D ambiguous. CDR1 and CDR2 from the germline V gene are MNHEY and SMNVEV (reference sequence). This CDR3 has 17 amino acids. V was pared by 3 bases and J by 0 bases, with 14 bases between. CDR3 coding DNA: TGTGCCAGCAGTTTCCACACAGAGTTCGCGAACACCGGGGAGCTGTTTTTT. Protein sequence: CASSFHTEFANTGELFF.

V and J are TRBV27 and TRBJ1-2, with 7 bases aligning to TRBD1. This CDR3 contains 16 residues. Per germline, CDR1 MNHEY and CDR2 SMNVEV (reference sequence). V was clipped by 4 bases and J by 2 bases; unmatched bases: 10. CDR3 in amino acids: CASSSYRQGSNYGYTF. In DNA form, the CDR3 reads TGTGCCAGCAGTTCTTATCGACAGGGCTCGAACTATGGCTACACCTTC.

J is TRBJ2-3 and V is TRBV4-3, with D possibly matching TRBD2 (5 bases). Germline V gives CDR1 LGHNA, CDR2 YSLEER. This CDR3 spans 16 amino acids. V lost 0 bases to trimming and J lost 1 base, with 11 bases between them. The CDR3 region has the DNA TGCGCCAGCAGCCAAGATGCGGTGCGGGGCACAGATACGCAGTATTTT. Protein: CASSQDAVRGTDTQYF.

CDR3 nucleotides: TGTGCCAGCAGCTTCTACCCTGTCACCGGGGAGCTGTTTTTT. The encoded protein is CASSFYPVTGELFF. This chain joins TRBV9 and TRBJ2-2; D gene ambiguous. Trimming removed 4 bases from V and 4 bases from J, with 11 bases in between. CDR3 length: 14 amino acids. Germline-derived CDR1 and CDR2 are SGDLS and YYNGEE.

This rearrangement joins TRBV28 to TRBJ1-6, with 8 nucleotides matching TRBD1. CDR1 and CDR2 (germline): MDHEN, SYDVKM. This CDR3 has 15 amino acids. J was trimmed by 7 bases and V by 5 bases; bases with no gene match: 7. The CDR3, as DNA: TGTGCCAGCAGTACCGCGGACAGGGACAATTCACCCCTCCACTTT. This codes for CASSTADRDNSPLHF. The variable domain in full, completed from reference TRBV28 and TRBJ1-6, reads DVKVTQSSRYLVKRTGEKVFLECVQDMDHENMFWYRQDPGLGLRLIYFSYDVKMKEKGDIPEGYSVSREKKERFSLILESASTNQTSMYLCASSTADRDNSPLHFGNGTRLTVT.

This chain joins TRBV7-6 and TRBJ1-1; 8 bases fit TRBD1. The CDR3 is made up of 15 amino acids. J gave up 3 bases and V 5 bases, and 8 bases lay outside the gene matches. The germline gives CDR1 SGHVS, CDR2 FNYEAQ. As DNA, the CDR3 is TGTGCCAGCAGCCTAATGACAGGGGAGGACACTGAAGCTTTCTTT. Protein product: CASSLMTGEDTEAFF.

The V and J genes are TRBV7-2 and TRBJ1-1; no firm D call. The germline gives CDR1 SGHTA, CDR2 FQGNSA. V was shortened by 2 bases and J by 3 bases, with 10 bases between the two germline ends. CDR3 size: 14 residues. The CDR3 nucleotides read TGTGCCAGCAGCTTACGAGGCAGCCACACTGAAGCTTTCTTT. Protein: CASSLRGSHTEAFF.

The chain employs TRBV10-3 and TRBJ2-7, with 9 nucleotides matching TRBD1. CDR3 length: 16 residues. From germline, CDR1 is ENHRY and CDR2 SYGVKD. The V segment lost 0 bases and the J segment 3 bases; nucleotides outside the gene matches: 6. In DNA form, the CDR3 reads TGTGCCATCAGTGAGTCAGGGGGGACAGGGTACTACGAGCAGTACTTC. Encoded protein: CAISESGGTGYYEQYF.

The chain carries TRBV6-5 and TRBJ2-1; 7 nucleotides align to TRBD1. Germline CDR1 reads MNHEY; CDR2 reads SVGAGI. The length of the CDR3 is 15 residues. With 7 bases clipped from V and 7 bases from J, the junction kept 13 bases outside the gene matches. The CDR3 spells CASKRSPGQTNEQFF. The CDR3 region has the DNA TGTGCCAGCAAAAGGTCCCCGGGACAGACAAATGAGCAGTTCTTC.

The chain carries TRBV20-1 and TRBJ1-1, with D tentatively TRBD1 (5 bases). The CDR3 extends over 11 amino acids. Germline assignment: CDR1 DFQATT and CDR2 SNEGSKA (reference sequence). V lost 1 base and J 11 bases, leaving 11 bases between the germline ends. The CDR3 reads CSARGGGDAFF. The CDR3 coding sequence is TGCAGTGCTAGAGGGGGCGGCGACGCTTTCTTT.

The chain uses TRBV28 and TRBJ1-2; 8 bases map to TRBD1. The junction had 8 bases not matched to a gene; V was cut back by 6 bases and J by 5 bases. CDR3 length: 14 residues. From germline, CDR1 is MDHEN and CDR2 SYDVKM. The CDR3 DNA follows: TGTGCCAGCAGGCTGGACAGGGTCGGATATGGCTACACCTTC. Translating gives CASRLDRVGYGYTF.

The J gene is TRBJ2-7, the V gene TRBV20-1; D possibly corresponds to TRBD2 (6 bases). The CDR3 totals 13 residues. V lost 3 bases, J lost 2 bases, and 11 bases lay in between. Germline CDR1 and CDR2: DFQATT and SNEGSKA (reference sequence). CDR3 DNA: TGCAGTGCTAGTGGGGACTTCACCTACGAGCAGTACTTC. Translating gives CSASGDFTYEQYF.

The genes are TRBV2 and TRBJ2-4; 11 bases map to TRBD2. The CDR3 is made up of 14 amino acids. Germline CDR1 and CDR2: SNHLY and FYNNEI. V lost 6 bases, J lost 6 bases, and 4 bases stayed unmatched. The CDR3 DNA is TGTGCCAGCAGGGGGACTAGCGGAGTAAACATTCAGTACTTC. Translated, it gives CASRGTSGVNIQYF.

The CDR3 is CASSFTGMNTEAFF. CDR3 DNA sequence: TGTGCCAGCAGTTTTACAGGGATGAACACTGAAGCTTTCTTT. The genes are TRBV28 and TRBJ1-1; TRBD1 is a possible D gene (6 bases). Trimming left V 3 bases short and J 0 bases short, with 8 bases between. CDR1 MDHEN and CDR2 SYDVKM come from the germline V gene. CDR3 length equals 14 residues.

A word on this clone: Other nucleotide sequences from this sample produce the same CDR3. The chain recombines TRBV28 with TRBJ1-5; TRBD1 is a possible D gene (5 bases). The V gene's germline CDR1 is MDHEN and CDR2 SYDVKM. Trimming removed 3 bases from V and 7 bases from J, with 10 bases in between. The CDR3 runs 13 residues. The CDR3 reads CASSFQGNQPQHF. CDR3 nucleotide sequence: TGTGCCAGCAGTTTTCAGGGTAACCAGCCCCAGCATTTT.

The V gene is TRBV29-1, the J gene TRBJ2-3; D uncertain. V was pared by 5 bases and J by 5 bases, with 8 bases between. The CDR3 consists of 11 residues. Germline CDR1 is SQVTM and CDR2 is ANQGSEA. CDR3 coding DNA: TGCAGCGTTTTTTTCCGAGATACGCAGTATTTT. This codes for CSVFFRDTQYF.